This TCR beta chain was profiled in a study of cytotoxic CD8 clonotypes in ibrutinib-treated CLL. Libraries of TCR beta were made from roughly 2.2 micrograms of genomic DNA that came from cryopreserved PBMCs. Deep sequencing aimed at 1 in 200,000 to 1 in 1 million T cells' resolution. Assay used: immunoSEQ multiplex PCR; TCRdb lists only in-frame clones, some missing. The table has 300,000 to 350,000 clones, 70% to 80% seen once; the top ten hold more than 6%. V shed 1 base, J shed 7 bases, and the junction held 6 bases outside the gene matches. Germline lookup yields CDR1 SGHTA and CDR2 FQGNSA. The CDR3 runs 15 residues. Concerning this clone itself: This specimen includes other DNA sequences encoding the same CDR3.

This chain uses TRBV7-2 with TRBJ2-7, with 11 bases matching TRBD2. The specimen comprised PBMCs, sampled before ibrutinib treatment. The TCR comes from a human donor with chronic lymphocytic leukemia. CDR3 bases: TGTGCCAGCAGCTTAGTACTAGCGGGAGCCCAGGAGCAGTACTTC. Translated, it gives CASSLVLAGAQEQYF.